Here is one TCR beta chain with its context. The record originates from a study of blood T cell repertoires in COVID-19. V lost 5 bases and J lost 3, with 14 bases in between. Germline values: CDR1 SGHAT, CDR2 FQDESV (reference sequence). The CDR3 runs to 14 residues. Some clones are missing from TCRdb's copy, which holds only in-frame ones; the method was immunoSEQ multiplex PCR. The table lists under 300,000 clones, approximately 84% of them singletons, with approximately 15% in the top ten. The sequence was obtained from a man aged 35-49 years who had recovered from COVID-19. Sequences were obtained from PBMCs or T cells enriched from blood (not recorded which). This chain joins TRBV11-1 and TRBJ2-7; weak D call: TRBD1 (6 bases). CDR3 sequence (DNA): TGTGCCAGCAGCGTCTACAGGGTTAGCTACGAGCAGTACTTC. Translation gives CASSVYRVSYEQYF.